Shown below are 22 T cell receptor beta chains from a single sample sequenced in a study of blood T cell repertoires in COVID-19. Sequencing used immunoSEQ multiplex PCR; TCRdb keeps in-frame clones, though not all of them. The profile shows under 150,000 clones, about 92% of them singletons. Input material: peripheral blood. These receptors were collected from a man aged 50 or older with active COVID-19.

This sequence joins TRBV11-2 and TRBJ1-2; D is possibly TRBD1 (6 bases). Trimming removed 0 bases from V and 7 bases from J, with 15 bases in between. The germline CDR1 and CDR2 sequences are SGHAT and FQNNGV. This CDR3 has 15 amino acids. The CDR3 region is CASSLDRQGWSGYTF. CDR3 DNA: TGTGCCAGCAGCTTAGATCGCCAGGGGTGGTCTGGCTACACCTTC. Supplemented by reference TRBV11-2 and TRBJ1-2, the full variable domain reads EAGVAQSPRYKIIEKRQSVAFWCNPISGHATLYWYQQILGQGPKLLIQFQNNGVVDDSQLPKDRFSAERLKGVDSTLKIQPAKLEDSAVYLCASSLDRQGWSGYTFGSGTRLTVV.

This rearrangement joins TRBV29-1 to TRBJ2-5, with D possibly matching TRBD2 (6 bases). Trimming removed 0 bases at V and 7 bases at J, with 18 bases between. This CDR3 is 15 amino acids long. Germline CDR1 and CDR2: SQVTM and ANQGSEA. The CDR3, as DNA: TGCAGCGTTGAAGATGGATTACTGGAGGGAGTGACCCAGTACTTC. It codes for CSVEDGLLEGVTQYF.

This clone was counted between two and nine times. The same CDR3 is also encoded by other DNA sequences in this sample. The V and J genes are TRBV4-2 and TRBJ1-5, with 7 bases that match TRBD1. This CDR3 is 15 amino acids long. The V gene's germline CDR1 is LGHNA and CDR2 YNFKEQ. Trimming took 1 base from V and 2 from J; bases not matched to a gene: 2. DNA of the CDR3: TGTGCCAGCAGCCAAGCCACAGGGGGCAATCAGCCCCAGCATTTT. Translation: CASSQATGGNQPQHF.

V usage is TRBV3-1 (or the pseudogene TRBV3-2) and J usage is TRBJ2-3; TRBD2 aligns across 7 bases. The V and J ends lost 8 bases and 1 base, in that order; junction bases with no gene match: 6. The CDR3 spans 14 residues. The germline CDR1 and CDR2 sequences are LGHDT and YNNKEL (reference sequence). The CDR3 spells CASGRLAGTDTQYF. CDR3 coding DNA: TGTGCCAGCGGTAGGCTAGCGGGCACAGATACGCAGTATTTT.

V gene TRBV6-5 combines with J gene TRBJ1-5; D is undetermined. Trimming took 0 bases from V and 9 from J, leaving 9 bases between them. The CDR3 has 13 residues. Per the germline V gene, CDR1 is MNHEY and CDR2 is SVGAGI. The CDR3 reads CASSYSFERPQHF. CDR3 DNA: TGTGCCAGCAGTTACTCGTTCGAGCGGCCCCAGCATTTT.

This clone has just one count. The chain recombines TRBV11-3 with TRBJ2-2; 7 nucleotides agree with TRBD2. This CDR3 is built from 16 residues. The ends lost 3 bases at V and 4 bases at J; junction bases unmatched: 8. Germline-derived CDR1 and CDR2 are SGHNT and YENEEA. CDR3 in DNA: TGTGCCAGCAGCTTTCTTCGCGGGAGATCCACCGGGGAGCTGTTTTTT. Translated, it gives CASSFLRGRSTGELFF.

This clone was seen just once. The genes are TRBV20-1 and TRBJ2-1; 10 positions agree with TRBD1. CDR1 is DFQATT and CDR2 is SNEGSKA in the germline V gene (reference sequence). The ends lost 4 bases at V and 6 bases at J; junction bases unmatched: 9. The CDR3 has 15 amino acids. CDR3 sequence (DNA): TGCAGTGCTACTGACAGGGGGCGCGGGGTCAATGAGCAGTTCTTC. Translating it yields CSATDRGRGVNEQFF.

The CDR3 protein is CASSYSIDYGYTF. The CDR3 bases are TGTGCCAGCAGTTACTCGATAGACTATGGCTACACCTTC. The chain carries TRBV6-5 and TRBJ1-2; no clear D gene. V was trimmed by 0 bases and J by 3 bases, leaving 5 bases between them. The CDR3 has 13 amino acids. Germline values: CDR1 MNHEY, CDR2 SVGAGI.

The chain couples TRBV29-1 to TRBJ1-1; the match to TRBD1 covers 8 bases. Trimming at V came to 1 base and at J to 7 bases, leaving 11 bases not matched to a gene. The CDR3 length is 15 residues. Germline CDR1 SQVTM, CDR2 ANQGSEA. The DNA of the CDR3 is TGCAGCGTTGAAGTCCCGATCAGGGGGCTGGGTGAAGCTTTCTTT. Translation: CSVEVPIRGLGEAFF.

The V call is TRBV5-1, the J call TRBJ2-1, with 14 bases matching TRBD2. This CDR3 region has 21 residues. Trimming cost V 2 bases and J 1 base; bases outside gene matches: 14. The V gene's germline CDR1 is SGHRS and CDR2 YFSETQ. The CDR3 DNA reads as TGCGCCAGCAGCTTCCTCGGGACTAGCGGGAGAAAGGGGGGATCCTACAATGAGCAGTTCTTC. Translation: CASSFLGTSGRKGGSYNEQFF.

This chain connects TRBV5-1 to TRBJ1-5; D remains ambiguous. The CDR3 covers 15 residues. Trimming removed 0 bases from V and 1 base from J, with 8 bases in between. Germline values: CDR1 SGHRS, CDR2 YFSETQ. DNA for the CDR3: TGCGCCAGCAGCTTGGATGGGGAGAGCAATCAGCCCCAGCATTTT. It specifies CASSLDGESNQPQHF.

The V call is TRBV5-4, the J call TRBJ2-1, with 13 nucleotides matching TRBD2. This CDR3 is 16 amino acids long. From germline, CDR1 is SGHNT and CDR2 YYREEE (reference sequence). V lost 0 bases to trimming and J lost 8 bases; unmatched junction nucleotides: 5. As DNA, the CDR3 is TGTGCCAGCAGCTTGGGAGGGACTAGCGGGATTTATGAGCAGTTCTTC. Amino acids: CASSLGGTSGIYEQFF.

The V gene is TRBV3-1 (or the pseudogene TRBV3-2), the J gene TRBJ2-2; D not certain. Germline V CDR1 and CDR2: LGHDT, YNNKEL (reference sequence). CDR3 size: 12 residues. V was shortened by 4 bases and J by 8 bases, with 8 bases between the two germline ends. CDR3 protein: CASSLILGELFF. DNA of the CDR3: TGTGCCAGCAGCCTAATCTTGGGGGAGCTGTTTTTT.

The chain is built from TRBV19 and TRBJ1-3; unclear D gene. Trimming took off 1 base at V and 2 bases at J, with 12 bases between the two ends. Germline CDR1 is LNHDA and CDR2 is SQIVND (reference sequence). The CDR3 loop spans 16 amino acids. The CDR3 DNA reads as TGTGCCAGTAGTATAGCTCAGCGGACGGCTGGAAACACCATATATTTT. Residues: CASSIAQRTAGNTIYF.

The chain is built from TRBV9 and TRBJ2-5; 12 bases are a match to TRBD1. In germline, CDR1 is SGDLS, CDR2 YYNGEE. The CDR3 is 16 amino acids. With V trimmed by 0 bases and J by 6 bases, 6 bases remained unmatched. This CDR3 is CASSVEGTGGPKTQYF. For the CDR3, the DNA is TGTGCCAGCAGCGTAGAAGGGACAGGGGGCCCGAAGACCCAGTACTTC.

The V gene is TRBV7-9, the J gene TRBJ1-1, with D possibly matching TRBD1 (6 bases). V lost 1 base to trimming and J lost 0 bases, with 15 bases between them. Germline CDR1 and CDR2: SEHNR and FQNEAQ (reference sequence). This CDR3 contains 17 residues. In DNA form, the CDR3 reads TGTGCCAGCAGCTTAGGGGGAACAGGGTTTATGAACACTGAAGCTTTCTTT. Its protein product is CASSLGGTGFMNTEAFF.

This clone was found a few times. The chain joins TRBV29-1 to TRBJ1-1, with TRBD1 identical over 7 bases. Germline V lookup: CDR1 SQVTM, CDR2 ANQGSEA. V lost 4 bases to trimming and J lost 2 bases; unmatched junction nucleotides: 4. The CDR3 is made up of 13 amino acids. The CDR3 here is CSVGRGYNTEAFF. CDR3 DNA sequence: TGCAGCGTTGGCAGGGGGTACAACACTGAAGCTTTCTTT.

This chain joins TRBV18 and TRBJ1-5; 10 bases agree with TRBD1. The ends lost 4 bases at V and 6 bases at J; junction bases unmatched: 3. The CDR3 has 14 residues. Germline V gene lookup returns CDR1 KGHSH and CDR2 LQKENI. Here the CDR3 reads CASSQGQGGQPQHF. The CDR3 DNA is TGTGCCAGCTCACAAGGACAGGGGGGTCAGCCCCAGCATTTT.

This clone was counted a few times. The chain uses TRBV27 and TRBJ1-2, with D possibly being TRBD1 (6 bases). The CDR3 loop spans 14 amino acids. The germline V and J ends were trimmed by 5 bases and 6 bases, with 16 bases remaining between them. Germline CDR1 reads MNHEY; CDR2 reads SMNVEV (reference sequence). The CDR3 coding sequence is TGTGCCAGCAGTCACCAGCTGACAGGCCATGGCTACACCTTC. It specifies CASSHQLTGHGYTF.

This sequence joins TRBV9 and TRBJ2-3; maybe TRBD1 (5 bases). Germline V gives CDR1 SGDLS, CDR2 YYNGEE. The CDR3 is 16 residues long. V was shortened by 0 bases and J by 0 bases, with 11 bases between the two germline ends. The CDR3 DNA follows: TGTGCCAGCAGCGTAGTAGGGGATCCTAGCACAGATACGCAGTATTTT. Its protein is CASSVVGDPSTDTQYF.

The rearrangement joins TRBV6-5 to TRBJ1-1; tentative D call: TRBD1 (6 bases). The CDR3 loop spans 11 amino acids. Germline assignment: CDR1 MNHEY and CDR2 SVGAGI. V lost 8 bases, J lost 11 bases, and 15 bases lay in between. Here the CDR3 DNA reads TGTGCCAGCCGACAGGCAGTGGAGGCTTTCTTT. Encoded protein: CASRQAVEAFF.

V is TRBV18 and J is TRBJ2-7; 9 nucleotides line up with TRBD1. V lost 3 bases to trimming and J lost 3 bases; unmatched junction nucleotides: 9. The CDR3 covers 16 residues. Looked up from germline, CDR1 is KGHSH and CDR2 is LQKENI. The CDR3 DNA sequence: TGTGCCAGCTCACCTCGGACAGGGGCCCATCTCTACGAGCAGTACTTC. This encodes CASSPRTGAHLYEQYF.